The 24 T cell receptor beta chains presented below share a single source sample, sequenced in a study of breast tumors, draining lymph nodes, adjacent tissues. Samples came from axillary lymph nodes draining the breast cancer. MiXCR was run by TCRdb on the multiplex PCR reads, yielding one entry per CDR3 protein. The profile shows more than 250,000 distinct CDR3 sequences, 30% of them singletons. Sequencing input: axillary lymph node tissue. The source of these receptors is a female donor with breast cancer. Some clones in this sample may be carry-over from other donors' samples.

Notes on this clonotype: One end of the junction fails to match germline, which may point to a read error. J is TRBJ2-5 and V is TRBV3-1; D is unresolved. This CDR3 region has 13 residues. Germline CDR1 and CDR2: LGHDT and YNNKEL (reference sequence). CDR3 sequence (DNA): TGTGCCAGCAGCCAAGTACTAAAAGAGACCCGGTACTTC. Its translation is CASSQVLKETRYF.

This clonotype was detected many times. This chain links TRBV3-1 with TRBJ2-5; D not resolved. CDR1 and CDR2 (germline): LGHDT, YNNKEL (reference sequence). V was trimmed by 6 bases and J by 4 bases, leaving 6 bases between them. The CDR3 is 11 residues long. The CDR3 here is CASRGGETQYF. DNA for the CDR3: TGTGCCAGCAGGGGCGGAGAGACCCAGTACTTC.

Turning to this clonotype: Possible read error: a much larger clone is one base away. A read error is likely, as this CDR3 ends without the conserved phenylalanine or tryptophan. The J gene is TRBJ2-5, the V gene TRBV7-2; 7 nucleotides agree with TRBD1. Germline loops: CDR1 SGHTA, CDR2 FQGNSA. This CDR3 is 14 amino acids long. V lost 4 bases to trimming and J lost 2 bases; unmatched junction nucleotides: 4. CDR3 nucleotide sequence: TGTGCCAGCAGCTACAAGACAGGGCAAGAGACCCAGTACCTC. Residues: CASSYKTGQETQYL.

This clonotype was recorded at least ten times. The rearrangement links TRBV20-1 to TRBJ2-7; D may be TRBD1 (5 bases). Trimming took 6 bases from V and 2 from J, leaving 11 bases between them. Germline-derived CDR1 and CDR2 are DFQATT and SNEGSKA (reference sequence). The CDR3 is 12 residues long. CDR3 protein: CSAPRQTYEQYF. The CDR3 DNA reads TGCAGTGCGCCGAGACAGACCTACGAGCAGTACTTC.

This clonotype is categorized as medium-sized. This chain connects TRBV4-1 to TRBJ1-6, with D unclear. This CDR3 has 14 residues. V dropped 3 bases and J dropped 11 bases, with 14 bases sitting between them. CDR1 is MGHRA and CDR2 is YSYEKL in the germline V gene. CDR3 DNA: TGCGCCAGCAGCCAGGAGTCGGACTGGACACCCCTCCACTTT. Translation gives CASSQESDWTPLHF.

In its sample, this clonotype was seen many times. The genes are TRBV12-3 or TRBV12-4 and TRBJ2-1, with a weak D call TRBD2 (6 bases). CDR3 length: 15 residues. Trimming removed 6 bases at V and 5 bases at J, with 17 bases between. The CDR3 DNA reads TGTGCCAGCAGCCCCGGGGGATATCCCGACAATGAGCAGTTCTTC. Translated, it gives CASSPGGYPDNEQFF.

This clonotype was seen at least ten times. This rearrangement joins TRBV30 to TRBJ1-4; D is unresolved. The germline CDR1 and CDR2 sequences are GTSNPN and SVGIG (reference sequence). Trimming stripped 5 bases from V and 7 bases from J, with 11 bases between. The CDR3 has 12 amino acids. DNA for the CDR3: TGTGCCTGGGGGGTGACGGTTGAAAAACTGTTTTTT. Translating it yields CAWGVTVEKLFF.

This clonotype was recorded many times. This CDR3 is CASSLRPSNTGELFF. Here the CDR3 DNA reads TGTGCCAGCAGCCTTAGACCCTCGAACACCGGGGAGCTGTTTTTT. This chain connects TRBV6-5 to TRBJ2-2; D remains ambiguous. Looked up from germline, CDR1 is MNHEY and CDR2 is SVGAGI. Trimming stripped 6 bases from V and 0 bases from J, with 11 bases between. CDR3 length: 15 residues.

Remarks on this clonotype: Given a much more abundant clone one base away, this may be a read error. This chain connects TRBV20-1 to TRBJ2-5; 11 bases line up with TRBD2. The CDR3 consists of 15 residues. Germline V gene sequence: CDR1 DFQATT, CDR2 SNEGSKA (reference sequence). Losses at the gene ends were 4 bases for V and 5 bases for J; bases not matched to a gene: 9. CDR3 residues: CSATPTSGTTETQYF. In nucleotides, the CDR3 is TGCAGTGCTACACCGACTAGCGGGACGACGGAGACCCAGTACTTC.

The chain carries TRBV5-1 and TRBJ1-4; weak D call: TRBD1 (5 bases). The CDR3 runs to 15 residues. Germline V gene data show CDR1 as SGHRS and CDR2 as YFSETQ. V lost 4 bases, J lost 7 bases, and 17 bases lay in between. This CDR3 is CASSLGTGEGEKLFF. The CDR3 DNA follows: TGCGCCAGCAGCCTAGGGACGGGGGAGGGTGAAAAACTGTTTTTT.

This clonotype was counted between two and nine times. The chain uses TRBV18 and TRBJ1-4; D gene uncertain. V was trimmed by 3 bases and J by 0 bases, leaving 11 bases between them. CDR3 length equals 16 residues. CDR1 is KGHSH, CDR2 LQKENI, per germline. The CDR3 bases are TGTGCCAGCTCACCTTCTCCCCCGGCAACTAATGAAAAACTGTTTTTT. It translates to CASSPSPPATNEKLFF.

The V gene is TRBV27, the J gene TRBJ1-2; a weak D match, TRBD1 (6 bases). The V end was cut by 6 bases, the J end by 0 bases, with 17 bases between. CDR3 length equals 16 residues. Germline lookup yields CDR1 MNHEY and CDR2 SMNVEV (reference sequence). Here the CDR3 DNA reads TGTGCCAGCAGGCTAAAAGGACAGACGCCTAACTATGGCTACACCTTC. This sequence encodes CASRLKGQTPNYGYTF.

This clonotype came up many times. The chain employs TRBV4-2 and TRBJ1-6, with 7 bases that match TRBD1. Germline V gene sequence: CDR1 LGHNA, CDR2 YNFKEQ. The CDR3 consists of 17 residues. J was trimmed by 10 bases and V by 4 bases; bases with no gene match: 16. The CDR3 region is CASSPHKTQGGVSPLHF. In nucleotides, the CDR3 is TGTGCCAGCAGCCCTCATAAGACGCAGGGGGGCGTGTCACCCCTCCACTTT.

This clonotype was found once. The junction and the germline gene differ at one end; a read error may be behind it. V usage is TRBV6-2 or TRBV6-3 and J usage is TRBJ2-5; 16 bases line up with TRBD2. Germline values: CDR1 MNHEY, CDR2 SVGEGT. The CDR3 contains 19 residues. The CDR3 bases are TGTGCCAGCAGTTACGGGGGACTAGCGGGAGGGGCCAGGTGGGAGACCCTGTACTTC. Protein product: CASSYGGLAGGARWETLYF.

This clonotype has just a few counts. This chain connects TRBV9 to TRBJ1-1, with no clear D. V dropped 3 bases and J dropped 2 bases, with 8 bases sitting between them. This CDR3 contains 13 residues. Germline lookup yields CDR1 SGDLS and CDR2 YYNGEE. The CDR3 nucleotides are TGTGCCAGCAGCGATCGAACTAACACTGAAGCTTTCTTT. This sequence encodes CASSDRTNTEAFF.

Turning to this clonotype: Germline and junction disagree at one end, which may indicate a read error. The V call is TRBV7-2, the J call TRBJ2-1; D is unclear. Per the germline V gene, CDR1 is SGHTA and CDR2 is FQGNSA. The length of the CDR3 is 16 residues. The CDR3 coding sequence is TGTGCCAGCAGCTTGGCGTATCGCGGAACCTACAATGGGCAGTTCTTC. Protein sequence: CASSLAYRGTYNGQFF.

The chain uses TRBV24-1 and TRBJ2-1; 12 bases match TRBD2. Germline V gives CDR1 KGHDR, CDR2 SFDVKD. CDR3 length: 16 amino acids. The V gene end was trimmed by 5 bases and the J gene end by 9 bases; junction bases not matched to a gene: 10. The CDR3 DNA is TGTGCCACCAGTGGAGGCCTAGCGGGAGGGCCTGCTGAGCAGTTCTTC. It encodes CATSGGLAGGPAEQFF.

This clonotype was seen at least ten times. J is TRBJ2-7 and V is TRBV9; no clear D. V lost 0 bases and J 5 bases, leaving 12 bases between the germline ends. CDR1 and CDR2 from the germline V gene are SGDLS and YYNGEE. There are 14 residues in the CDR3. CDR3 region: CASSVGGVFNEQYF. The CDR3 DNA sequence: TGTGCCAGCAGCGTAGGTGGGGTATTCAACGAGCAGTACTTC.

V usage is TRBV20-1 and J usage is TRBJ2-3; 10 bases are shared with TRBD2. Trimming cost V 8 bases and J 4 bases; bases outside gene matches: 12. Germline assignment: CDR1 DFQATT and CDR2 SNEGSKA (reference sequence). CDR3 length equals 15 residues. The DNA for the CDR3 is TGCAGTTACAAGCGGGAGGGCCGAAGCGCAGATACGCAGTATTTT. It specifies CSYKREGRSADTQYF.

Regarding this clonotype: A much bigger clone sits one base away, suggesting this may be a read error. This chain uses TRBV14 with TRBJ1-2, with TRBD1 matching 8 bases. V lost 1 base and J lost 7; bases outside the gene matches: 8. Germline-derived CDR1 and CDR2 are SGHDN and FVKESK. The CDR3 has 15 amino acids. CDR3 DNA: TGTGCCAGCAGCCAAGGCTCCAGGGGGCCGCGTGGCTACACCTTC. It translates to CASSQGSRGPRGYTF.

The chain carries TRBV2 and TRBJ2-1, with D maybe TRBD2 (5 bases). Germline V gives CDR1 SNHLY, CDR2 FYNNEI. The CDR3 is 18 residues long. V was pared by 5 bases and J by 5 bases, with 25 bases between. This CDR3 reads CASSLSYFLAPMNNEQFF. Here the CDR3 DNA reads TGTGCCAGCAGTTTATCATACTTTCTAGCACCGATGAACAATGAGCAGTTCTTC.

The chain employs TRBV11-2 and TRBJ2-7, with 12 bases identical to TRBD1. The germline CDR1 and CDR2 sequences are SGHAT and FQNNGV. J was trimmed by 4 bases and V by 7 bases; bases with no gene match: 5. CDR3 length: 14 amino acids. CDR3 nucleotides: TGTGCCAGCACCCGGGACAGGGGGCTTTACGAGCAGTACTTC. Its protein is CASTRDRGLYEQYF.

A word on this clonotype: This clone may be a read error of a much larger clone one base away. The chain links TRBV28 to TRBJ1-6, with no clear D. From germline, CDR1 is MDHEN and CDR2 SYDVKM. The CDR3 extends over 14 amino acids. For the CDR3, the DNA is TGTGCCAGCAGTTTCGGGTGGGAGTATTCACCCCCCCACTTT. This sequence encodes CASSFGWEYSPPHF.

This clonotype has only a few counts. V gene TRBV28 combines with J gene TRBJ2-3, with TRBD2 matching 11 bases. V dropped 5 bases and J dropped 2; count of bases not matched to a gene: 6. Germline V gene data show CDR1 as MDHEN and CDR2 as SYDVKM. This CDR3 spans 16 amino acids. CDR3 sequence reads: CASSPGTSGYTDTQYF. The CDR3 bases are TGTGCCAGCAGTCCCGGGACTAGCGGTTACACAGATACGCAGTATTTT.